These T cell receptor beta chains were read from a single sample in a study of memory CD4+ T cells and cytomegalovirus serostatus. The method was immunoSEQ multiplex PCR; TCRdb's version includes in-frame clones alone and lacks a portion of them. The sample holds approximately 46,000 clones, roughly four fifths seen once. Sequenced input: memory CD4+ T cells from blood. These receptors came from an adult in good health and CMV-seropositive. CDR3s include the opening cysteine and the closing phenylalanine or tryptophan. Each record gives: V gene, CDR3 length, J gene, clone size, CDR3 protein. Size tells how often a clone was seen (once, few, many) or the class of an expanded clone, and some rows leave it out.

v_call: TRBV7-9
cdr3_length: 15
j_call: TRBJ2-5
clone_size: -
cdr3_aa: CASSLGLAGVETQYF

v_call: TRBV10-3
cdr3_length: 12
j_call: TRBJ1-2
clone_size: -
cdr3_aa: CAIRRDLDGYTF

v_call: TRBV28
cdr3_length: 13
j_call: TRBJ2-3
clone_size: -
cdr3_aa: CASSLGGTDTQYF

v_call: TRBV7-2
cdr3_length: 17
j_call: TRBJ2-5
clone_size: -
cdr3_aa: CASSLSSGAGGQETQYF

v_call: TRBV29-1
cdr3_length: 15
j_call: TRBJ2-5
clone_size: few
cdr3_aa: CSVVTARGGEETQYF

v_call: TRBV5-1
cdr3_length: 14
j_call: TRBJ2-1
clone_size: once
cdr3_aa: CASSLSTQLNEQFF

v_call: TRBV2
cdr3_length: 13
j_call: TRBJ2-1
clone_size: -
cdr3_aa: CASTRGRRGEQFF

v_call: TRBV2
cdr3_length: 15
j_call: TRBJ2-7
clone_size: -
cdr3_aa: CASHVQETGSHEQYF

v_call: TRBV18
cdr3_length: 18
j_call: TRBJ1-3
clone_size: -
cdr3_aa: CASSPQDSSDASGNTIYF

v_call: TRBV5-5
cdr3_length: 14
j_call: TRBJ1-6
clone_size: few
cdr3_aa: CASSKDRVRSPLHF

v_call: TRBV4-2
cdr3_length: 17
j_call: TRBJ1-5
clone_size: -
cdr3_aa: CASSQEPDSASNQPQHF

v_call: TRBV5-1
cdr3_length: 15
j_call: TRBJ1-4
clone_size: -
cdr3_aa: CASSLYQGAEEKLFF

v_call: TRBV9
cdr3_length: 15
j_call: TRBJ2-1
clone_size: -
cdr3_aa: CASNLAGGPYNEQFF

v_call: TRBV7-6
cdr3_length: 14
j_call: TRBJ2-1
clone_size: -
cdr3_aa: CASSFDRGSGEQFF

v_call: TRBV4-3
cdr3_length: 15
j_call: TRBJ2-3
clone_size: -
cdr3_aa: CASSRGEWGTDTQYF

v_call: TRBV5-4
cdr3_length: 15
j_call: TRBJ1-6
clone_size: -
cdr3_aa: CASSPIPGRSSPLHF

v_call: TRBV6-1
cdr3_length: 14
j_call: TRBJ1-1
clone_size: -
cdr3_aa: CASRGQGALTEAFF

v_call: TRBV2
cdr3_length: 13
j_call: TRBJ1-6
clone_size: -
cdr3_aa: CASTVEVNSPLHF

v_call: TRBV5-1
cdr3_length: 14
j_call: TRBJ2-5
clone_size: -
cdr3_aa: CASSLEQFQETQYF

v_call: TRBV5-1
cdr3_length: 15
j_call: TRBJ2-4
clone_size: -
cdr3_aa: CASSPASGWQNIQYF

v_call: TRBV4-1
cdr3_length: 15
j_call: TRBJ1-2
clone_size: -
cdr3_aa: CASSHPARGEYGYTF

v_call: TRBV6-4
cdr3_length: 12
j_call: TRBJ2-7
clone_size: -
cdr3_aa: CASSDSRVEQYF